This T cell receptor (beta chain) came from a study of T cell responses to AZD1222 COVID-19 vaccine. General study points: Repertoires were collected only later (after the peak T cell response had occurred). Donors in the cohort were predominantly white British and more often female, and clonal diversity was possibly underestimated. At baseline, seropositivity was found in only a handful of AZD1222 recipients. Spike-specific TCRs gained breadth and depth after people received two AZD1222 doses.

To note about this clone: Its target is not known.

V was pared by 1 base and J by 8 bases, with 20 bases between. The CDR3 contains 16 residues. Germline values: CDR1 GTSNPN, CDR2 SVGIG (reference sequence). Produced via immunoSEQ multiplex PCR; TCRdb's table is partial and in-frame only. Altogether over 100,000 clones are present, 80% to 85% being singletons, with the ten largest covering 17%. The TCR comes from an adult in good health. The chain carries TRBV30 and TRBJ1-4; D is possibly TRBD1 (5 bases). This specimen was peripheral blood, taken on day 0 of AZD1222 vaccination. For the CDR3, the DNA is TGTGCCTGGAGTGATCCCTCGGGACCCTACGGGGAAAAACTGTTTTTT. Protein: CAWSDPSGPYGEKLFF.